These 18 T cell receptor beta chains were sequenced from one sample in a study of T-cell reconstitution after alpha-beta-depleted transplantation in children. Unique molecular identifiers were used to barcode this TCRbeta library. Each CDR3 protein is one row after TCRdb ran MiXCR on the PCR reads. The sample has around 500,000 distinct CDR3 sequences; about 23% are singletons. The sequencing used PBMCs, mostly from graft donor cells, collected 360 days after TCRalphabeta/CD19-depleted stem cell transplant. The receptors shown here come from a boy younger than two who had a stem cell transplant for acute myeloid leukemia, so the T cells may come from the graft donor.

The chain is built from TRBV7-2 and TRBJ2-1; 15 bases are shared with TRBD2. This CDR3 is built from 15 residues. V was clipped by 5 bases and J by 10 bases; unmatched bases: 6. CDR1 SGHTA and CDR2 FQGNSA come from the germline V gene. This chain's CDR3 is CASSLRGTSGGEQFF. In nucleotides, the CDR3 is TGTGCCAGCAGCCTCCGGGGGACTAGCGGGGGGGAGCAGTTCTTC.

J is TRBJ2-5 and V is TRBV12-3 or TRBV12-4, with TRBD2 as a possible D gene (6 bases). The V gene lost 1 base and the J gene lost 2 bases, with 14 bases spanning the gap. The CDR3 covers 16 residues. CDR3 bases: TGTGCCAGCAGTTTAGGGGGGACTCCGAAACAAGAGACCCAGTACTTC. Translating gives CASSLGGTPKQETQYF.

This clonotype was seen a handful of times. The gene calls are TRBV20-1 and TRBJ2-7, with 7 bases identical to TRBD2. This CDR3 contains 14 residues. J was trimmed by 4 bases and V by 2 bases; bases with no gene match: 8. Germline CDR1 and CDR2: DFQATT and SNEGSKA (reference sequence). CDR3 sequence reads: CSARSAGLLYEQYF. CDR3 in DNA: TGCAGTGCTAGATCAGCGGGGTTACTTTACGAGCAGTACTTC.

This clonotype has a count of ten or more. This rearrangement joins TRBV27 to TRBJ1-2, with D tentatively TRBD1 (5 bases). V lost 2 bases, J lost 5 bases, and 18 bases lay in between. This CDR3 contains 16 residues. Germline V lookup: CDR1 MNHEY, CDR2 SMNVEV (reference sequence). In DNA, the CDR3 is TGTGCCAGCAGTTTAGCCGGGGGAAGAGTTGGGTATGGCTACACCTTC. Translation gives CASSLAGGRVGYGYTF.

This clonotype has at least ten counts. The gene calls are TRBV9 and TRBJ2-3; possibly TRBD1 for D (5 bases). The CDR3 has 18 residues. V lost 4 bases and J lost 4, with 25 bases in between. Germline assignment: CDR1 SGDLS and CDR2 YYNGEE. CDR3 region: CASSSDSARRFRSDTQYF. The DNA of the CDR3 is TGTGCCAGCAGCAGCGACAGCGCACGACGGTTTAGATCAGATACGCAGTATTTT.

The gene calls are TRBV2 and TRBJ1-6, with a possible D match to TRBD1 (6 bases). Germline loops: CDR1 SNHLY, CDR2 FYNNEI. There are 14 residues in the CDR3. V was trimmed by 6 bases and J by 9 bases, leaving 15 bases between them. The CDR3 reads CASSPETGASPLHF. The CDR3 DNA reads as TGTGCCAGCAGCCCCGAGACAGGAGCTTCACCCCTCCACTTT. Full variable domain (rest looked up from reference TRBV2 and TRBJ1-6): EPEVTQTPSHQVTQMGQEVILRCVPISNHLYFYWYRQILGQKVEFLVSFYNNEISEKSEIFDDQFSVERPDGSNFTLKIRSTKLEDSAMYFCASSPETGASPLHFGNGTRLTVT.

This clonotype showed up just a few times. The rearrangement links TRBV29-1 to TRBJ2-3; possible D gene TRBD2, 6 bases. CDR3 size: 16 residues. The V gene lost 7 bases and the J gene lost 2 bases, with 22 bases spanning the gap. CDR1 is SQVTM, CDR2 ANQGSEA, per germline. The CDR3 sequence is CSAPQSWDSYTDTQYF. CDR3 bases: TGCAGCGCTCCTCAGAGCTGGGACTCCTACACAGATACGCAGTATTTT.

As concerns this clonotype: A much more abundant neighbour one base away suggests this may be a read error. The CDR3 coding sequence is TGCAGTGCTAGAGGGGGGAGGCTCGGCGAGCAGTACTTC. It encodes CSARGGRLGEQYF. The chain combines TRBV20-1 with TRBJ2-7, with a tentative D call TRBD2 (6 bases). Germline CDR1 is DFQATT and CDR2 is SNEGSKA (reference sequence). V lost 1 base, J lost 6 bases, and 13 bases lay in between. The length of the CDR3 is 13 residues.

In this sample, this clonotype turned up many times. This chain links TRBV4-3 with TRBJ2-2; no firm D call. V was clipped by 1 base and J by 7 bases, with 16 bases between them. The CDR3 loop spans 16 amino acids. Germline CDR1 reads LGHNA; CDR2 reads YSLEER. CDR3 region: CASSQAVWTVSGELFF. CDR3 nucleotide sequence: TGCGCCAGCAGCCAAGCGGTATGGACGGTCAGCGGGGAGCTGTTTTTT.

This clonotype was seen only a few times. The chain uses TRBV5-1 and TRBJ2-5, with unresolved D. Trimming removed 3 bases at V and 5 bases at J, with 17 bases between. Germline values: CDR1 SGHRS, CDR2 YFSETQ. The CDR3 has 15 amino acids. For the CDR3, the DNA is TGCGCCAGCAGCTCCACCTTCCGATCGGCGGAGACCCAGTACTTC. Translation gives CASSSTFRSAETQYF.

This clonotype occurred many times. The chain links TRBV28 to TRBJ2-5; D is unresolved. This CDR3 region has 16 residues. Trimming took off 4 bases at V and 2 bases at J, with 17 bases between the two ends. CDR1 is MDHEN, CDR2 SYDVKM, per germline. The CDR3 sequence is CASSSPFERGQETQYF. For the CDR3, the DNA is TGTGCCAGCAGTTCCCCTTTTGAGAGAGGACAAGAGACCCAGTACTTC.

This clonotype was detected a few times. The chain carries TRBV10-3 and TRBJ2-7; D is possibly TRBD2 (5 bases). CDR3 size: 14 residues. Trimming cost V 3 bases and J 4 bases, with 13 bases left between them. The germline V gene encodes CDR1 ENHRY and CDR2 SYGVKD. CDR3 sequence reads: CAISESGKGYEQYV. In DNA, the CDR3 is TGTGCCATCAGTGAATCGGGGAAGGGATACGAGCAGTACGTC.

This sequence joins TRBV18 and TRBJ2-1; 7 bases agree with TRBD2. CDR3 length equals 17 residues. V shed 2 bases and J 0 bases; nucleotides not matched to a gene: 7. Germline V gene lookup returns CDR1 KGHSH and CDR2 LQKENI. CDR3 nucleotides: TGTGCCAGCTCACCATGGGCGGGGGAGAGCTCCTACAATGAGCAGTTCTTC. Protein sequence: CASSPWAGESSYNEQFF.

This chain joins TRBV6-5 and TRBJ2-3, with 14 positions matching TRBD2. Germline CDR1 reads MNHEY; CDR2 reads SVGAGI. This CDR3 has 18 amino acids. V dropped 4 bases and J dropped 4; count of bases not matched to a gene: 10. The CDR3 protein is CASSFRLAGGPQADTQYF. CDR3 nucleotide sequence: TGTGCCAGCAGTTTCCGACTAGCGGGGGGGCCTCAGGCAGATACGCAGTATTTT.

The chain couples TRBV5-1 to TRBJ2-7, with 12 nucleotides matching TRBD2. Germline lookup yields CDR1 SGHRS and CDR2 YFSETQ. CDR3 length equals 17 residues. J was trimmed by 2 bases and V by 1 base; bases with no gene match: 7. CDR3 nucleotides: TGCGCCAGCAGCTTGTGGACTAGCGGGGCCTCGGCCTACGAGCAGTACTTC. This codes for CASSLWTSGASAYEQYF.

V gene TRBV6-5 combines with J gene TRBJ1-1; possible D gene TRBD1, 5 bases. Germline V lookup: CDR1 MNHEY, CDR2 SVGAGI. With 3 bases removed from V and 5 bases from J, the gap between germline ends came to 13 bases. CDR3 length equals 14 residues. The CDR3 spells CASSYLGEWTEAFF. CDR3 nucleotide sequence: TGTGCCAGCAGTTATTTAGGGGAGTGGACTGAAGCTTTCTTT.

Notes on this clonotype: Relative to the germline gene, one junction end is altered; a read error may explain this. CDR3 DNA sequence: TGTGCCAGCAGCTACAGGGCTGGAGAGCAGCACTTC. Encoded protein: CASSYRAGEQHF. This sequence joins TRBV5-5 and TRBJ2-7, with a possible D match to TRBD1 (6 bases). CDR3 length: 12 residues. Germline V gene sequence: CDR1 SGHKS, CDR2 YYEKEE (reference sequence).

This chain uses TRBV7-2 with TRBJ2-5; 8 bases match TRBD2. The germline CDR1 and CDR2 sequences are SGHTA and FQGNSA. The CDR3 has 15 residues. Trimming took 5 bases from V and 4 from J; bases not matched to a gene: 9. This CDR3 reads CASSRAGGFGETQYF. The CDR3 bases are TGTGCCAGCAGCCGGGCGGGGGGTTTCGGAGAGACCCAGTACTTC.